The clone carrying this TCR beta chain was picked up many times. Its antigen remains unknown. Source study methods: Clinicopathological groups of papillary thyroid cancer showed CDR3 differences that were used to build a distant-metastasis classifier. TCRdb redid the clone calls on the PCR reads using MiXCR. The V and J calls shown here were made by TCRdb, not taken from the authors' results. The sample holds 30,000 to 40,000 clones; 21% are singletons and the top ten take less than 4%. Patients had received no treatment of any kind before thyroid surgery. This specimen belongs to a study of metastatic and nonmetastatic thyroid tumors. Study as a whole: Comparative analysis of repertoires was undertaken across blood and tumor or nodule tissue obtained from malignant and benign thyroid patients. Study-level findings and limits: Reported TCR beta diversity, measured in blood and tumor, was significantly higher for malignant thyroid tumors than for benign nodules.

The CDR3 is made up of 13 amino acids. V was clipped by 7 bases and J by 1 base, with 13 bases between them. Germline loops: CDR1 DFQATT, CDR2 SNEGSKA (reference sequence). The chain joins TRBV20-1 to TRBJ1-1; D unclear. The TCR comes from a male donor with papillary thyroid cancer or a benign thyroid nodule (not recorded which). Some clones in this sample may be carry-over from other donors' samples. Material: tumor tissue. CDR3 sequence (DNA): TGCAGTGTTACGAACCCAGGGAACACTGAAGCTTTCTTT. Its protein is CSVTNPGNTEAFF.